The sequence of this T cell receptor (beta chain) was determined in a study of response to subunit inactivated influenza vaccine. From the RT-PCR reads, TCRdb called clonotypes with MiXCR, one entry per CDR3 protein. The data contain hundreds of thousands of distinct CDR3 sequences, around 20% of them seen just once; the ten biggest clones take up 11%. The study's findings and limits: Every seasonal influenza vaccination brings in few new T cells, the authors suggested.

Germline V gene sequence: CDR1 KGHSH, CDR2 LQKENI. J gave up 9 bases and V 6 bases, and 2 bases lay outside the gene matches. The CDR3 covers 12 residues. This clonotype occurred a few times. The antigen remains undetermined. This rearrangement joins TRBV18 to TRBJ1-6, with 7 bases lining up with TRBD1. The source is a man aged 50-60 years who received an inactivated influenza vaccine. The sequencing here drew on PBMCs from blood, taken roughly 5 days after vaccination. CDR3 in amino acids: CASSPGGSPLHF. In DNA, the CDR3 is TGTGCCAGCTCTCCAGGGGGTTCACCCCTCCACTTT. The entire variable domain, with the rest obtained from reference TRBV18 and TRBJ1-6, is as follows: NAGVMQNPRHLVRRRGQEARLRCSPMKGHSHVYWYRQLPEEGLKFMVYLQKENIIDESGMPKERFSAEFPKEGPSILRIQQVVRGDSAAYFCASSPGGSPLHFGNGTRLTVT.